These T cell receptor beta chains were read from a single sample in a study of CD8 T cells in Susac syndrome. TCRdb re-called the immunoSEQ multiplex PCR reads through MiXCR, storing one row per CDR3 protein. The repertoire holds about 200,000 distinct CDR3 sequences, with 95% as singletons. Sequences were obtained from CD4+ T cells from PBMCs. These receptors all come from a human donor with multiple sclerosis. Both conserved end residues are part of each CDR3. Fields, in order: clone size, V gene, J gene, D gene, CDR3 DNA, CDR3 protein. A D gene is named only where the DNA matches it firmly. Size is stated for part of the rows, as once, few or many counts, or as a class when the clone is expanded.

clone size: -; V gene: TRBV19; J gene: TRBJ2-3; D gene: -; CDR3 DNA: TGTGCCAGTAGTGAGCGACCGCCAGATACGCAGTATTTT; CDR3 protein: CASSERPPDTQYF
clone size: -; V gene: TRBV7-9; J gene: TRBJ2-1; D gene: TRBD2; CDR3 DNA: TGTGCCAGCAGCACCCGAGCGGGGGCAAACAATGAGCAGTTCTTC; CDR3 protein: CASSTRAGANNEQFF
clone size: -; V gene: TRBV30; J gene: TRBJ1-5; D gene: -; CDR3 DNA: TGTGCCTGGAGTGTCCAGAGGAGCAATCAGCCCCAGCATTTT; CDR3 protein: CAWSVQRSNQPQHF
clone size: -; V gene: TRBV9; J gene: TRBJ1-6; D gene: -; CDR3 DNA: TGTGCCAGCAGCCAAACCTCGGGGACACCCCTCCACTTT; CDR3 protein: CASSQTSGTPLHF
clone size: -; V gene: TRBV20-1; J gene: TRBJ2-3; D gene: -; CDR3 DNA: TGCAGTGCTACCCCCGGGTACCCGTCTAGTACGCAGTATTTT; CDR3 protein: CSATPGYPSSTQYF
clone size: few; V gene: TRBV29-1; J gene: TRBJ1-1; D gene: -; CDR3 DNA: TGCAGCGTTGGGAAGGGCGGCACTGAAGCTTTCTTT; CDR3 protein: CSVGKGGTEAFF
clone size: -; V gene: TRBV20-1; J gene: TRBJ2-5; D gene: -; CDR3 DNA: TGCAGTGCTTACGGACCCTGGGGGGAGACCCAGTACTTC; CDR3 protein: CSAYGPWGETQYF
clone size: -; V gene: TRBV20-1; J gene: TRBJ2-1; D gene: -; CDR3 DNA: TGCAGTGCCATTAGAGCGTGGCCCTACAATGAGCAGTTCTTC; CDR3 protein: CSAIRAWPYNEQFF
clone size: -; V gene: TRBV13; J gene: TRBJ2-4; D gene: TRBD2; CDR3 DNA: TGTGCCAGCAGCCACCATAGCGGGGACCCAAACATTCAGTACTTC; CDR3 protein: CASSHHSGDPNIQYF
clone size: -; V gene: TRBV6-5; J gene: TRBJ2-1; D gene: TRBD2; CDR3 DNA: TGTGCCAGCAGTTACCAACTAGCGGGGGGGCCAACCAGCTCCTACAATGAGCAGTTCTTC; CDR3 protein: CASSYQLAGGPTSSYNEQFF
clone size: -; V gene: TRBV25-1; J gene: TRBJ2-6; D gene: -; CDR3 DNA: TGTGCCAGCGGTAATGGGTTCGGGAACTCTGGGGCCAACGTCCTGACTTTC; CDR3 protein: CASGNGFGNSGANVLTF
clone size: -; V gene: TRBV27; J gene: TRBJ1-4; D gene: -; CDR3 DNA: TGTGCCAGCGCCGGGGGCTTAAATGAAAAACTGTTTTTT; CDR3 protein: CASAGGLNEKLFF
clone size: -; V gene: TRBV20-1; J gene: TRBJ1-1; D gene: -; CDR3 DNA: TGCAGTGCTAGAGAACATAACCTCGGCACTGAAGCTTTCTTT; CDR3 protein: CSAREHNLGTEAFF
clone size: -; V gene: TRBV30; J gene: TRBJ2-5; D gene: -; CDR3 DNA: TGTGCCTGGAGTGTACTGTATCCCCAAGAGACCCAGTACTTC; CDR3 protein: CAWSVLYPQETQYF
clone size: -; V gene: TRBV2; J gene: TRBJ1-1; D gene: -; CDR3 DNA: TGTGCCAGCATAACAGTAAAGGGACGGCTGAACACTGAAGCTTTCTTT; CDR3 protein: CASITVKGRLNTEAFF
clone size: -; V gene: TRBV25-1; J gene: TRBJ1-2; D gene: -; CDR3 DNA: TGTGCCAGCAGTGAGCAGGAAATTAACAGGAATGGCTACACCTTC; CDR3 protein: CASSEQEINRNGYTF
clone size: -; V gene: TRBV29-1; J gene: TRBJ1-1; D gene: -; CDR3 DNA: TGCAGCGTTCGGTGGGGGGGCACTGAAGCTTTCTTT; CDR3 protein: CSVRWGGTEAFF
clone size: -; V gene: TRBV3-1; J gene: TRBJ1-2; D gene: -; CDR3 DNA: TGTGCCACCACAGGGTTCTATGGCTACACCTTC; CDR3 protein: CATTGFYGYTF
clone size: -; V gene: TRBV4-2; J gene: TRBJ2-1; D gene: -; CDR3 DNA: TGTGCCAGCAGCCACGACCGGGACCAAAATGAGCAGTTCTTC; CDR3 protein: CASSHDRDQNEQFF
clone size: -; V gene: TRBV5-6; J gene: TRBJ1-2; D gene: -; CDR3 DNA: TGTGCCAGCACCCTACGGGCCACATATGGCTACACCTTC; CDR3 protein: CASTLRATYGYTF
clone size: -; V gene: TRBV12-3/TRBV12-4; J gene: TRBJ1-1; D gene: -; CDR3 DNA: TGTGCCGCATGGGTTGGGCCGGGGTCCACTGAAGCTTTCTTT; CDR3 protein: CAAWVGPGSTEAFF
clone size: once; V gene: TRBV29-1; J gene: TRBJ1-6; D gene: -; CDR3 DNA: TGCAGCGTCCGTGGGGAAAGTGAAAATTCACCCCTCCACTTT; CDR3 protein: CSVRGESENSPLHF
clone size: -; V gene: TRBV9; J gene: TRBJ2-7; D gene: -; CDR3 DNA: TGTGCCAGCAGCGTAGAAGCCGGAGCGCGGCTAGGCGAGCAGTACTTC; CDR3 protein: CASSVEAGARLGEQYF
clone size: -; V gene: TRBV29-1; J gene: TRBJ1-6; D gene: -; CDR3 DNA: TGCAGCGTTGAGGAGACAGGCGGTTCACCCCTCCACTTT; CDR3 protein: CSVEETGGSPLHF
clone size: -; V gene: TRBV5-4; J gene: TRBJ1-2; D gene: TRBD1; CDR3 DNA: TGTGCCAGCAGCCATAAAGGGACAGGCCTTGACTATGGCTACACCTTC; CDR3 protein: CASSHKGTGLDYGYTF
clone size: -; V gene: TRBV20-1; J gene: TRBJ2-1; D gene: -; CDR3 DNA: TGCAGTGCTAGTGGCTACCGCGCCTCCAATGAGCAGTTCTTC; CDR3 protein: CSASGYRASNEQFF
clone size: -; V gene: TRBV29-1; J gene: TRBJ2-1; D gene: -; CDR3 DNA: TGCAGCGTTGAGTCATACGAAAAATTCAATGAGCAGTTCTTC; CDR3 protein: CSVESYEKFNEQFF
clone size: -; V gene: TRBV9; J gene: TRBJ1-5; D gene: -; CDR3 DNA: TGTGCCAGCAGCGAGGGTTCCAATCAGCCCCAGCATTTT; CDR3 protein: CASSEGSNQPQHF
clone size: -; V gene: TRBV29-1; J gene: TRBJ1-5; D gene: -; CDR3 DNA: TGCAGCGTTGTGTCCAGTGGCAATCAGCCCCAGCATTTT; CDR3 protein: CSVVSSGNQPQHF
clone size: -; V gene: TRBV13; J gene: TRBJ1-6; D gene: TRBD1; CDR3 DNA: TGTGCCAGCAGCTCGGACAGGGGGCTTACACCCCTCCACTTT; CDR3 protein: CASSSDRGLTPLHF
clone size: -; V gene: TRBV3-1; J gene: TRBJ2-1; D gene: -; CDR3 DNA: TGTGCCAGCAGTAGGCAGGGACTTTCCTACAATGAGCAGTTCTTC; CDR3 protein: CASSRQGLSYNEQFF
clone size: -; V gene: TRBV30; J gene: TRBJ1-2; D gene: -; CDR3 DNA: TGTGCCTGGAACCGACATATTCCCTACTGGGGCTACACCTTC; CDR3 protein: CAWNRHIPYWGYTF
clone size: -; V gene: TRBV9; J gene: TRBJ1-1; D gene: -; CDR3 DNA: TGTGCCAGCAGCGTAGCTACGGGAGTAGGCGCCACTGAAGCTTTCTTT; CDR3 protein: CASSVATGVGATEAFF
clone size: few; V gene: TRBV7-9; J gene: TRBJ2-6; D gene: -; CDR3 DNA: TGTGCCAGCAGCTTGTACTCTGGGGCCAACGTCCTGACTTTC; CDR3 protein: CASSLYSGANVLTF
clone size: -; V gene: TRBV3-1; J gene: TRBJ1-2; D gene: -; CDR3 DNA: TGTGCCAGCAGCACCCGGGACATCCGAGATGGCTACACCTTC; CDR3 protein: CASSTRDIRDGYTF
clone size: -; V gene: TRBV10-3; J gene: TRBJ2-2; D gene: -; CDR3 DNA: TGTGCCATCAGTGGGACGGATAACACCGGGGAGCTGTTTTTT; CDR3 protein: CAISGTDNTGELFF
clone size: -; V gene: TRBV20-1; J gene: TRBJ2-1; D gene: -; CDR3 DNA: TGCAGTGCTAGGTCTGCGGTCAATGAGCAGTTCTTC; CDR3 protein: CSARSAVNEQFF
clone size: -; V gene: TRBV20-1; J gene: TRBJ2-3; D gene: -; CDR3 DNA: TGCAGTGCTACTCTCCTAGTCACAGATACGCAGTATTTT; CDR3 protein: CSATLLVTDTQYF
clone size: -; V gene: TRBV6-4; J gene: TRBJ1-2; D gene: -; CDR3 DNA: TGTGCCAGCAGTGAAGGGTGGAACTATGGCTACACCTTC; CDR3 protein: CASSEGWNYGYTF
clone size: -; V gene: TRBV12-5; J gene: TRBJ1-1; D gene: -; CDR3 DNA: TGTGCTAGTGGTTTGACTGAAGCTTTCTTT; CDR3 protein: CASGLTEAFF
clone size: -; V gene: TRBV6-5; J gene: TRBJ1-6; D gene: TRBD1; CDR3 DNA: TGTGCCAGCAGTTCCGACGGACAGGGTTGGGCACCCCTCCACTTT; CDR3 protein: CASSSDGQGWAPLHF
clone size: -; V gene: TRBV14; J gene: TRBJ1-6; D gene: -; CDR3 DNA: TGTGCCAGCAGCCAGGTCCAGGGGTGGGGTTCACCCCTCCACTTT; CDR3 protein: CASSQVQGWGSPLHF
clone size: -; V gene: TRBV29-1; J gene: TRBJ1-4; D gene: -; CDR3 DNA: TGCAGCGCCGTGATCACAACTAATGAAAAACTGTTTTTT; CDR3 protein: CSAVITTNEKLFF
clone size: -; V gene: TRBV9; J gene: TRBJ2-1; D gene: -; CDR3 DNA: TGTGCCAGCAGCGTAGAGGGGACTTACCACCCCTACAATGAGCAGTTCTTC; CDR3 protein: CASSVEGTYHPYNEQFF
clone size: -; V gene: TRBV19; J gene: TRBJ2-1; D gene: TRBD2; CDR3 DNA: TGTGCCAGTAGTATAGCTAGCGGATACAATGAGCAGTTCTTC; CDR3 protein: CASSIASGYNEQFF
clone size: once; V gene: TRBV15; J gene: TRBJ1-4; D gene: -; CDR3 DNA: TGTGCCACCAGCAAGGACCTCGAGGGGGAAAAACTGTTTTTT; CDR3 protein: CATSKDLEGEKLFF
clone size: few; V gene: TRBV29-1; J gene: TRBJ1-1; D gene: -; CDR3 DNA: TGCAGCGGCCAAAATACTGAAGCTTTCTTT; CDR3 protein: CSGQNTEAFF
clone size: -; V gene: TRBV2; J gene: TRBJ2-5; D gene: -; CDR3 DNA: TGTGCCAGCACGGGGGTTTGGGAGACCCAGTACTTC; CDR3 protein: CASTGVWETQYF
clone size: -; V gene: TRBV30; J gene: TRBJ1-5; D gene: -; CDR3 DNA: TGTGCCTGGAGTCAGGGACGACAGCCCCAGCATTTT; CDR3 protein: CAWSQGRQPQHF
clone size: -; V gene: TRBV2; J gene: TRBJ1-2; D gene: TRBD1; CDR3 DNA: TGTGCCAGCAGTGCCGGACAGGGTGAAAATGGCTACACCTTC; CDR3 protein: CASSAGQGENGYTF
clone size: -; V gene: TRBV6-1; J gene: TRBJ2-5; D gene: -; CDR3 DNA: TGTGCCAGCTCCGGTGAGGCGGGGTACCAAGAGACCCAGTACTTC; CDR3 protein: CASSGEAGYQETQYF
clone size: -; V gene: TRBV7-2; J gene: TRBJ2-4; D gene: TRBD2; CDR3 DNA: TGTGCCAGCAGCTTAACTAGCGGGGGGGCGAGGGTCATTCAGTACTTC; CDR3 protein: CASSLTSGGARVIQYF
clone size: -; V gene: TRBV12-3/TRBV12-4; J gene: TRBJ2-3; D gene: -; CDR3 DNA: TGTGCCAGCACTCTGGGGGGCGCGCGGTCTACAGATACGCAGTATTTT; CDR3 protein: CASTLGGARSTDTQYF
clone size: -; V gene: TRBV7-2; J gene: TRBJ2-3; D gene: -; CDR3 DNA: TGTGCCAGCAGTGGTCTACCTAGTGGCACAGATACGCAGTATTTT; CDR3 protein: CASSGLPSGTDTQYF
clone size: -; V gene: TRBV23-1; J gene: TRBJ2-3; D gene: -; CDR3 DNA: TGCGCCAGCAGTCATAGACCGGGGCCAGGGGCCTTCACAGATACGCAGTATTTT; CDR3 protein: CASSHRPGPGAFTDTQYF
clone size: -; V gene: TRBV6-5; J gene: TRBJ1-6; D gene: -; CDR3 DNA: TGTGCCAGCACATGGGCGGACCGTAATTCACCCCTCCACTTT; CDR3 protein: CASTWADRNSPLHF
clone size: -; V gene: TRBV7-9; J gene: TRBJ1-1; D gene: -; CDR3 DNA: TGTGCCAGCAGCTTAGCACGGATCACTGAAGCTTTCTTT; CDR3 protein: CASSLARITEAFF